A single sample is the source of the 15 T cell receptor beta chains below, sequenced in a study of T cells in Graves' hyperthyroidism and ophthalmopathy (dated by TCRdb to about 2019). Library prep was done by multiplex PCR. This sample was sequenced with an Illumina HiSeq 2000. TCR beta CDR3 regions were amplified from RNA transcripts. For the first round of RT-PCR on the TCR CDR3, the HTBI primer set was used together with the Qiagen OneStep RT-PCR kit. TCRdb reprocessed the public reads (quality trimming at Q25 with fastp, clone calling with MiXCR) and kept in-frame beta chains. Rows are unified per CDR3 protein, each entry keeping the most common DNA and genes. The sample has roughly 500,000 distinct CDR3 sequences on record, about 20% of them singletons. Together, the top ten hold under 55% of the sample. The sample comprised blood. These receptors all come from a woman aged 70-85 years with Graves' ophthalmopathy.

J is TRBJ2-1 and V is TRBV24-1; weak D call: TRBD2 (6 bases). The CDR3 extends over 18 amino acids. Trimming cost V 2 bases and J 0 bases, with 16 bases left between them. From germline, CDR1 is KGHDR and CDR2 SFDVKD. The CDR3 DNA follows: TGTGCCACCAGTGATTCAACAACTAGCACGAGCTCCTACAATGAGCAGTTCTTC. The encoded protein is CATSDSTTSTSSYNEQFF.

The chain has TRBV5-1 and TRBJ1-1; D unresolved. Germline V lookup: CDR1 SGHRS, CDR2 YFSETQ. The CDR3 contains 14 residues. V lost 1 base and J 4 bases, leaving 11 bases between the germline ends. Written as DNA, the CDR3 is TGCGCCAGCAGCTTGTGGGGAGGCGGCACTGAAGCTTTCTTT. This sequence encodes CASSLWGGGTEAFF.

V gene TRBV6-1 combines with J gene TRBJ2-1; TRBD2 matches 9 bases. This CDR3 is built from 15 residues. Per germline, CDR1 MNHNS and CDR2 SASEGT. Losses at the gene ends were 6 bases for V and 4 bases for J; bases not matched to a gene: 7. DNA for the CDR3: TGTGCCAGCAGCCGTAGACTAGCGGAATACAATGAGCAGTTCTTC. It encodes CASSRRLAEYNEQFF.

V and J are TRBV27 and TRBJ2-3; the D is unclear. Germline assignment: CDR1 MNHEY and CDR2 SMNVEV (reference sequence). The CDR3 length is 12 residues. Between the trimmed V and J ends, which lost 6 bases and 7 bases, there was a span of 11 bases. The DNA of the CDR3 is TGTGCCAGCAGCCCTACCAGTTATACGCAGTATTTT. Translated: CASSPTSYTQYF.

This clonotype has at least ten counts. This chain joins TRBV20-1 and TRBJ1-2, with TRBD1 matching 8 bases. This CDR3 is built from 14 residues. V lost 0 bases and J lost 5; bases outside the gene matches: 5. CDR1 is DFQATT, CDR2 SNEGSKA, per germline (reference sequence). CDR3 loop: CSARDGQGLYGYTF. Here the CDR3 DNA reads TGCAGTGCTAGAGACGGACAGGGACTTTATGGCTACACCTTC.

The chain links TRBV20-1 to TRBJ1-6; TRBD1 agrees at 7 bases. This CDR3 spans 13 amino acids. CDR1 DFQATT and CDR2 SNEGSKA come from the germline V gene (reference sequence). The V segment lost 4 bases and the J segment 6 bases; nucleotides outside the gene matches: 3. CDR3 loop: CSATGTANSPLHF. In nucleotides, the CDR3 is TGCAGTGCTACCGGGACAGCTAATTCACCCCTCCACTTT.

The rearrangement links TRBV28 to TRBJ1-6, with D perhaps TRBD1 (6 bases). The CDR3 loop spans 16 amino acids. Trimming removed 5 bases at V and 10 bases at J, with 21 bases between. The germline gives CDR1 MDHEN, CDR2 SYDVKM. The CDR3 bases are TGTGCCAGCAGTACTTATCCCTCGGGGGGACAATCACCCCTCCACTTT. Translation gives CASSTYPSGGQSPLHF. Full variable domain (remainder filled in from reference TRBV28 and TRBJ1-6): DVKVTQSSRYLVKRTGEKVFLECVQDMDHENMFWYRQDPGLGLRLIYFSYDVKMKEKGDIPEGYSVSREKKERFSLILESASTNQTSMYLCASSTYPSGGQSPLHFGNGTRLTVT.

This sequence joins TRBV27 and TRBJ1-6, with a tentative D call TRBD1 (5 bases). The CDR3 has 17 residues. Trimming took 6 bases from V and 3 from J, leaving 18 bases between them. Germline CDR1 MNHEY, CDR2 SMNVEV (reference sequence). The CDR3 DNA follows: TGTGCCAGCAGATTCCGACAGACCCCTATCTATAATTCACCCCTCCACTTT. Encoded protein: CASRFRQTPIYNSPLHF.

The rearrangement links TRBV6-4 to TRBJ2-3; TRBD2 matches 12 bases. The CDR3 consists of 15 residues. Germline-derived CDR1 and CDR2 are MRHNA and SNTAGT. The ends lost 5 bases at V and 2 bases at J; junction bases unmatched: 2. The CDR3 loop reads CASSTSGRPTDTQYF. The CDR3 coding sequence is TGTGCCAGCAGTACTAGCGGGAGGCCCACAGATACGCAGTATTTT.

This clonotype was picked up a small number of times. The CDR3 coding sequence is TGTGCCACAGCGACAGGGAACTATGGCTACACCTTC. Protein sequence: CATATGNYGYTF. V gene TRBV19 combines with J gene TRBJ1-2; 7 nucleotides line up with TRBD1. Unmatched junction bases numbered 4, after V lost 10 bases and J lost 2 bases. Germline loops: CDR1 LNHDA, CDR2 SQIVND (reference sequence). This CDR3 has 12 amino acids.

The J gene is TRBJ2-7, the V gene TRBV12-5; D could derive from TRBD1 or TRBD2 (6 bases each). Looked up from germline, CDR1 is LGHNT and CDR2 is FRNRAP. Trimming removed 0 bases from V and 0 bases from J, with 18 bases in between. There are 18 residues in the CDR3. DNA of the CDR3: TGTGCTAGTGGTTTGGTCCCGTTAGGGGGAGGACGCTCCTACGAGCAGTACTTC. This encodes CASGLVPLGGGRSYEQYF. Full variable domain (remainder filled in from reference TRBV12-5 and TRBJ2-7): DARVTQTPRHKVTEMGQEVTMRCQPILGHNTVFWYRQTMMQGLELLAYFRNRAPLDDSGMPKDRFSAEMPDATLATLKIQPSEPRDSAVYFCASGLVPLGGGRSYEQYFGPGTRLTVT.

The chain's CDR3 is CSASPNFADTQYF. The CDR3 DNA sequence: TGCAGTGCTAGTCCCAATTTCGCAGATACGCAGTATTTT. This chain links TRBV20-1 with TRBJ2-3; no clear D. The CDR3 is 13 residues long. CDR1 is DFQATT, CDR2 SNEGSKA, per germline (reference sequence). Trimming cost V 3 bases and J 4 bases, with 11 bases left between them.

About this clonotype itself: One end of the junction varies from germline; a read error may be responsible. The rearrangement links TRBV5-1 to TRBJ2-1; possibly TRBD2 for D (6 bases). Germline V gives CDR1 SGHRS, CDR2 YFSETQ. CDR3 length: 17 residues. CDR3 sequence (DNA): TGCACCAGCAGATACGCCCCTGGGGGTAGCGGCTACAATGAGCAGTTCTTC. It specifies CTSRYAPGGSGYNEQFF.

The chain links TRBV30 to TRBJ1-5; D not resolved. There are 12 residues in the CDR3. With 1 base removed from V and 3 bases from J, the gap between germline ends came to 4 bases. Looked up from germline, CDR1 is GTSNPN and CDR2 is SVGIG (reference sequence). The CDR3 here is CAWSGNNQPQHF. CDR3 nucleotides: TGTGCCTGGAGTGGTAACAATCAGCCCCAGCATTTT.

This chain joins TRBV6-1 and TRBJ1-2; D is perhaps TRBD1 (6 bases). The CDR3 spans 16 residues. With 5 bases removed from V and 4 bases from J, the gap between germline ends came to 20 bases. Looked up from germline, CDR1 is MNHNS and CDR2 is SASEGT. The CDR3 bases are TGTGCCAGCAGTCTACAAGCCACGGGGGGGGCCTATGGCTACACCTTC. Protein sequence: CASSLQATGGAYGYTF.